Below, 28 T cell receptor beta chains from the same sample are listed, as sequenced in a study of OX40 agonist ivuxolimab in advanced cancers. The table came from immunoSEQ multiplex PCR; TCRdb's copy has only in-frame clones and leaves some out. The sample shows about 32,000 clones, around 90% of them seen only once. Sequencing used CD4+ or CD8+ T cells sorted from blood, obtained in a trial of the OX40 agonist ivuxolimab. The receptors derive from an adult with an advanced solid tumor such as melanoma, head and neck, liver or kidney cancer.

The V call is TRBV7-8, the J call TRBJ1-2; D might be TRBD1 (5 bases). Germline lookup yields CDR1 SGHVS and CDR2 FQNEAQ. This CDR3 has 15 residues. V shed 4 bases and J shed 7 bases, with 19 bases lying between them. The CDR3 loop is CASSYGVGHKAGYTF. For the CDR3, the DNA is TGTGCCAGCAGCTACGGGGTAGGACATAAGGCTGGCTACACCTTC.

The rearrangement uses TRBV5-6 and TRBJ1-1; a weak D match, TRBD1 (5 bases). Deletions cut 3 bases from V and 4 bases from J, with 10 bases between. This CDR3 has 13 residues. Germline CDR1 reads SGHDT; CDR2 reads YYEEEE. CDR3 DNA sequence: TGTGCCAGCAGCTCAGGGTTCGCCACTGAAGCTTTCTTT. Protein product: CASSSGFATEAFF.

This clone showed up just once. This chain connects TRBV28 to TRBJ2-7; TRBD2 aligns across 11 bases. Losses at the gene ends were 6 bases for V and 3 bases for J; bases not matched to a gene: 1. Germline loops: CDR1 MDHEN, CDR2 SYDVKM. The CDR3 consists of 13 residues. The DNA for the CDR3 is TGTGCCAGCAGGGGACTAGCGGACTACGAGCAGTACTTC. Protein: CASRGLADYEQYF.

The rearrangement joins TRBV10-3 to TRBJ1-1; D ambiguous. Trimming removed 4 bases at V and 0 bases at J, with 9 bases between. The germline gives CDR1 ENHRY, CDR2 SYGVKD. The CDR3 extends over 14 amino acids. The CDR3 loop is CAISGTVLNTEAFF. The CDR3 DNA reads TGTGCCATCAGTGGAACGGTCCTGAACACTGAAGCTTTCTTT.

The chain links TRBV7-9 to TRBJ2-1; D is ambiguous. The CDR3 sequence is 13 residues long. V was trimmed by 4 bases and J by 1 base, leaving 5 bases between them. CDR1 SEHNR and CDR2 FQNEAQ come from the germline V gene (reference sequence). Here the CDR3 reads CASSSPSYNEQFF. CDR3 sequence (DNA): TGTGCCAGCAGCTCCCCTTCCTACAATGAGCAGTTCTTC.

At least ten counts were recorded for this clone. The chain is built from TRBV4-1 and TRBJ1-5; D might be TRBD1 (6 bases). Trimming left V 0 bases short and J 7 bases short, with 13 bases between. CDR3 length: 15 residues. The germline V gene encodes CDR1 MGHRA and CDR2 YSYEKL. The CDR3 loop is CASSQDDGGWQPQHF. The DNA of the CDR3 is TGCGCCAGCAGCCAAGATGACGGGGGCTGGCAGCCCCAGCATTTT.

The chain combines TRBV27 with TRBJ2-7; D is perhaps TRBD1 (6 bases). The CDR3 has 16 amino acids. CDR1 and CDR2 from the germline V gene are MNHEY and SMNVEV (reference sequence). V dropped 7 bases and J dropped 0 bases, with 19 bases sitting between them. As DNA, the CDR3 is TGTGCCAGCACCCCGGGGCGACAGGATTCCTCCTACGAGCAGTACTTC. It codes for CASTPGRQDSSYEQYF.

This clone came up a few times. The V call is TRBV19, the J call TRBJ1-5; 10 positions agree with TRBD1. With V trimmed by 1 base and J by 6 bases, 3 bases remained unmatched. From germline, CDR1 is LNHDA and CDR2 SQIVND (reference sequence). This CDR3 region has 15 residues. Here the CDR3 reads CASSIGWTGGQPQHF. In DNA form, the CDR3 reads TGTGCCAGTAGTATAGGCTGGACAGGGGGTCAGCCCCAGCATTTT.

The gene calls are TRBV30 and TRBJ2-7, with D possibly being TRBD2 (6 bases). The CDR3 has 14 amino acids. In germline, CDR1 is GTSNPN, CDR2 SVGIG (reference sequence). V gave up 4 bases and J gave up 5 bases, with 18 bases separating them. The CDR3 sequence: CAWNRGAGEHEQYF. CDR3 DNA sequence: TGTGCCTGGAATCGGGGAGCGGGCGAGCACGAGCAGTACTTC. The whole variable domain, remainder taken from reference TRBV30 and TRBJ2-7, is SQTIHQWPATLVQPVGSPLSLECTVEGTSNPNLYWYRQAAGRGLQLLFYSVGIGQISSEVPQNLSASRPQDRQFILSSKKLLLSDSGFYLCAWNRGAGEHEQYFGPGTRLTVT.

This clone was detected only once. The V and J genes are TRBV27 and TRBJ1-4, with D maybe TRBD1 (5 bases). V was trimmed by 6 bases and J by 7 bases, leaving 15 bases between them. The CDR3 sequence is 14 residues long. CDR1 MNHEY and CDR2 SMNVEV come from the germline V gene (reference sequence). The CDR3 DNA reads as TGTGCCAGCAGGTCCCCGGGGGGGAGTGAAAAACTGTTTTTT. It translates to CASRSPGGSEKLFF.

The V gene is TRBV4-1, the J gene TRBJ2-1, with D perhaps TRBD2 (6 bases). This CDR3 is 14 amino acids long. V lost 1 base and J lost 9, with 13 bases in between. Germline V gene data show CDR1 as MGHRA and CDR2 as YSYEKL. The CDR3 nucleotides are TGCGCCAGCAGCCAAGGAGGAGGGCCGGTTGAGCAGTTCTTC. This codes for CASSQGGGPVEQFF.

The V gene is TRBV4-2, the J gene TRBJ1-4, with D unresolved. Trimming stripped 1 base from V and 6 bases from J, with 12 bases between. The CDR3 contains 15 residues. The germline V gene has CDR1 LGHNA and CDR2 YNFKEQ. CDR3 amino acids: CASSQAEGFDEKLFF. In DNA form, the CDR3 reads TGTGCCAGCAGCCAAGCTGAGGGATTTGATGAAAAACTGTTTTTT.

This clone has a single count. This rearrangement joins TRBV7-6 to TRBJ2-7; D is unresolved. Germline-derived CDR1 and CDR2 are SGHVS and FNYEAQ. This CDR3 spans 11 amino acids. V was trimmed by 4 bases and J by 3 bases, leaving 4 bases between them. This CDR3 reads CASSSDYEQYF. The CDR3 DNA is TGTGCCAGCAGCTCAGACTACGAGCAGTACTTC.

J is TRBJ2-7 and V is TRBV18; TRBD1 or TRBD2 may be the D gene (5 bases each). The CDR3 spans 14 residues. The V gene lost 3 bases and the J gene lost 0 bases, with 9 bases spanning the gap. Germline V lookup: CDR1 KGHSH, CDR2 LQKENI. The CDR3 DNA is TGTGCCAGCTCACCGGGACGGAGCTCCTACGAGCAGTACTTC. Its protein product is CASSPGRSSYEQYF.

The CDR3, as DNA: TGCGCCAGCAGCCTCGGCCCGGGGAGGGACACTGAAGCTTTCTTT. Translating gives CASSLGPGRDTEAFF. The chain recombines TRBV4-1 with TRBJ1-1; D unclear. Germline V gene sequence: CDR1 MGHRA, CDR2 YSYEKL. The CDR3 loop spans 15 amino acids. The V gene lost 4 bases and the J gene lost 3 bases, with 15 bases spanning the gap.

The chain carries TRBV28 and TRBJ2-3; D is perhaps TRBD2 (5 bases). V lost 3 bases to trimming and J lost 1 base, with 11 bases between them. This CDR3 is 15 amino acids long. Per the germline V gene, CDR1 is MDHEN and CDR2 is SYDVKM. This CDR3 is CASSFRGVGTDTQYF. In DNA, the CDR3 is TGTGCCAGCAGTTTTCGGGGAGTGGGCACAGATACGCAGTATTTT. Combining the CDR3 with reference TRBV28 and TRBJ2-3 gives the whole variable domain DVKVTQSSRYLVKRTGEKVFLECVQDMDHENMFWYRQDPGLGLRLIYFSYDVKMKEKGDIPEGYSVSREKKERFSLILESASTNQTSMYLCASSFRGVGTDTQYFGPGTRLTVL.

This clone appeared a few times. The chain uses TRBV2 and TRBJ2-3, with TRBD2 matching over 7 bases. Germline CDR1 and CDR2: SNHLY and FYNNEI. This CDR3 is 17 amino acids long. V was clipped by 8 bases and J by 2 bases; unmatched bases: 16. CDR3 loop: CASLDGRTGQFTDTQYF. The CDR3 bases are TGTGCCAGCCTGGACGGGAGGACGGGCCAATTCACAGATACGCAGTATTTT.

The rearrangement links TRBV4-1 to TRBJ1-2; TRBD1 matches at 7 bases. There are 16 residues in the CDR3. After removal of 0 bases from V and 7 bases from J, the junction contained 11 bases not matched to a gene. CDR1 is MGHRA, CDR2 YSYEKL, per germline. Here the CDR3 reads CASSQEFSGGSFGYTF. CDR3 sequence (DNA): TGCGCCAGCAGCCAAGAGTTCTCAGGGGGAAGCTTTGGCTACACCTTC.

This chain links TRBV7-9 with TRBJ1-4; D not resolved. The CDR3 is 11 residues long. The V end lost 6 bases, the J end lost 3 bases, and 2 bases lay between the germline ends. Germline V lookup: CDR1 SEHNR, CDR2 FQNEAQ (reference sequence). This CDR3 is CASSANEKLFF. CDR3 nucleotides: TGTGCCAGCAGTGCTAATGAAAAACTGTTTTTT.

The chain carries TRBV7-9 and TRBJ1-5; weak D call: TRBD1 (5 bases). The germline CDR1 and CDR2 sequences are SEHNR and FQNEAQ (reference sequence). The CDR3 runs to 13 residues. The ends were cut back, 1 base at V and 5 bases at J, with 6 bases in the middle. The CDR3 DNA reads as TGTGCCAGCAGCTTAGGGGGGGATCAGCCCCAGCATTTT. This codes for CASSLGGDQPQHF.

This clone was counted between two and nine times. The chain carries TRBV2 and TRBJ2-1; D not certain. Germline assignment: CDR1 SNHLY and CDR2 FYNNEI. V gave up 3 bases and J gave up 5 bases, with 5 bases separating them. The CDR3 is 12 amino acids. The chain's CDR3 is CASSDGDNEQFF. The CDR3 nucleotides read TGTGCCAGCAGTGACGGTGACAATGAGCAGTTCTTC.

The chain employs TRBV2 and TRBJ2-1; possibly TRBD1 or TRBD2 for D (5 bases each). The germline V gene has CDR1 SNHLY and CDR2 FYNNEI. Trimming removed 6 bases from V and 7 bases from J, with 19 bases in between. The CDR3 runs to 15 residues. The CDR3 loop reads CASRTPGRSPNEQFF. The DNA of the CDR3 is TGTGCCAGCAGGACCCCGGGGCGATCCCCGAATGAGCAGTTCTTC. Full variable domain (rest looked up from reference TRBV2 and TRBJ2-1): EPEVTQTPSHQVTQMGQEVILRCVPISNHLYFYWYRQILGQKVEFLVSFYNNEISEKSEIFDDQFSVERPDGSNFTLKIRSTKLEDSAMYFCASRTPGRSPNEQFFGPGTRLTVL.

The chain is built from TRBV7-2 and TRBJ2-5, with D perhaps given as TRBD1 or TRBD2 (7 bases each). V lost 5 bases to trimming and J lost 4 bases, with 17 bases between them. CDR3 size: 15 residues. Germline V gene sequence: CDR1 SGHTA, CDR2 FQGNSA. The CDR3 nucleotides are TGTGCCAGCAGCCCTCACAGGGGAGGGGGAGAGACCCAGTACTTC. It codes for CASSPHRGGGETQYF. Full variable domain (rest looked up from reference TRBV7-2 and TRBJ2-5): GAGVSQSPSNKVTEKGKDVELRCDPISGHTALYWYRQSLGQGLEFLIYFQGNSAPDKSGLPSDRFSAERTGGSVSTLTIQRTQQEDSAVYLCASSPHRGGGETQYFGPGTRLLVL.

The CDR3 here is CASSAWGASEAFF. The CDR3 DNA sequence: TGTGCCAGCAGTGCATGGGGGGCCTCTGAAGCTTTCTTT. The rearrangement links TRBV6-5 to TRBJ1-1; a weak D match, TRBD1 (6 bases). The CDR3 has 13 residues. Trimming took 5 bases from V and 6 from J, leaving 13 bases between them. Per the germline V gene, CDR1 is MNHEY and CDR2 is SVGAGI.

This clone came up a few times. The chain couples TRBV7-6 to TRBJ1-1; tentatively, D is TRBD1 (6 bases). Germline V gene lookup returns CDR1 SGHVS and CDR2 FNYEAQ. This CDR3 comprises 13 residues. V was cut by 5 bases and J by 9 bases, with 16 bases left in between. CDR3 protein: CASSPLSGGQAFF. The CDR3 bases are TGTGCCAGCAGCCCTCTCTCGGGGGGCCAAGCTTTCTTT.

This chain uses TRBV30 with TRBJ2-7; D is ambiguous. Germline values: CDR1 GTSNPN, CDR2 SVGIG (reference sequence). Between the trimmed V and J ends, which lost 0 bases and 6 bases, there was a span of 15 bases. This CDR3 is built from 14 residues. The CDR3 is CAWSVPGNLGEQYF. For the CDR3, the DNA is TGTGCCTGGAGTGTACCGGGTAATCTGGGCGAGCAGTACTTC.

The chain links TRBV15 to TRBJ2-1; D might be TRBD1 or TRBD2, each matching 5 bases. There are 15 residues in the CDR3. V dropped 0 bases and J dropped 4 bases, with 10 bases sitting between them. Germline V gene sequence: CDR1 LNHNV, CDR2 YYDKDF (reference sequence). The CDR3 DNA follows: TGTGCCACCAGCAGAGATCTTGGGGGTTACAATGAGCAGTTCTTC. It codes for CATSRDLGGYNEQFF.

The CDR3 sequence: CASSPSMGYEQFF. In nucleotides, the CDR3 is TGTGCCAGTAGTCCCTCAATGGGCTATGAGCAGTTCTTC. This chain joins TRBV19 and TRBJ2-1, with D unclear. The V gene lost 5 bases and the J gene lost 8 bases, with 13 bases spanning the gap. The CDR3 is 13 residues long. The V gene's germline CDR1 is LNHDA and CDR2 SQIVND (reference sequence).